A selection of T cell receptor beta chains follows, all from one sample in a study of T-cell memory formation after mild COVID-19. TCRdb reprocessed the 5' RACE reads with MiXCR, giving one entry per CDR3 protein. The sample contains hundreds of thousands of distinct CDR3 sequences, 25% to 30% of which appear only once. Sequencing was done on a sample of PBMCs or a T cell subset sorted from them (not recorded which). Every receptor here comes from an adult woman who had mild COVID-19 (a few samples of this study predate the infection). Cell type and time point are not known. CDR3s include the opening cysteine and the closing phenylalanine or tryptophan. D genes are given only for firm matches. Some rows have no size entry. The others give once, few or many, or a class for an expanded clone.

>TRBV7-2|TRBJ2-3|NA|NA
CASSLGVEPSTDTQYF
TGTGCCAGCAGCTTAGGTGTAGAACCGAGCACAGATACGCAGTATTTT
>TRBV5-1|TRBJ1-4|NA|NA
CASSRGRGTNEKLFF
TGCGCCAGCAGCCGGGGAAGGGGGACTAATGAAAAACTGTTTTTT
>TRBV20-1|TRBJ1-6|NA|NA
CSAGGSLPLHF
TGCAGTGCTGGGGGCAGCCTGCCCCTCCACTTT
>TRBV5-1|TRBJ2-7|NA|few
CASSSVQRSYEQYF
TGCGCCAGCAGTTCCGTCCAGCGGTCCTACGAGCAGTACTTC
>TRBV4-2|TRBJ1-4|NA|NA
CASSQGTEIYEKLFF
TGTGCCAGCAGCCAAGGGACAGAGATTTATGAAAAACTGTTTTTT
>TRBV5-1|TRBJ2-3|NA|NA
CASSGLRGNTDTQYF
TGCGCCAGCAGCGGTCTTAGGGGAAACACAGATACGCAGTATTTT
>TRBV18|TRBJ2-3|NA|few
CASSPVTGRGDTQYF
TGTGCCAGCTCACCAGTAACGGGTCGGGGAGATACGCAGTATTTT
>TRBV5-6|TRBJ2-5|NA|NA
CASSLVQLAQYF
TGTGCCAGCAGCTTGGTCCAGTTGGCCCAGTACTTC
>TRBV5-1|TRBJ1-6|TRBD1|few
CASSLTGINSPLHF
TGCGCCAGCAGCCTGACAGGGATCAATTCACCCCTCCACTTT
>TRBV29-1|TRBJ2-7|NA|NA
CSVSVGGHEQYF
TGCAGCGTTAGCGTCGGGGGCCACGAGCAGTACTTC
>TRBV29-1|TRBJ2-6|NA|many
CSVLLSGANVLTF
TGCAGCGTTCTCCTCTCTGGGGCCAACGTCCTGACTTTC
>TRBV10-3|TRBJ1-2|NA|few
CAIRDLTNYGYTF
TGTGCCATCCGCGACCTTACAAACTATGGCTACACCTTC
>TRBV15|TRBJ1-5|NA|NA
CATRVGGRGGHQPQHF
TGTGCCACCAGAGTTGGGGGGAGGGGTGGGCATCAGCCCCAGCATTTT
>TRBV6-2/TRBV6-3|TRBJ2-2|TRBD2|NA
CASSWTSAYTREGDGELFF
TGTGCCAGCAGTTGGACTAGCGCGTATACAAGGGAGGGGGACGGGGAGCTGTTTTTT
>TRBV20-1|TRBJ2-5|NA|NA
CSARDPFFQETQYF
TGCAGTGCCCGGGACCCCTTTTTCCAAGAGACCCAGTACTTC
>TRBV7-2|TRBJ2-5|NA|NA
CASSLGPGLETQYF
TGTGCCAGCAGCTTAGGCCCGGGACTCGAGACCCAGTACTTC
>TRBV9|TRBJ2-1|TRBD2|NA
CASSITSGSREQFF
TGTGCCAGCAGCATCACTAGCGGGAGCCGTGAGCAGTTCTTC
>TRBV20-1|TRBJ1-1|NA|few
CSASRVNTEAFF
TGCAGTGCTAGCAGGGTTAACACTGAAGCTTTCTTT
>TRBV7-8|TRBJ2-3|TRBD2|few
CASSASGGISTDTQYF
TGTGCCAGCAGCGCTAGCGGGGGGATAAGCACAGATACGCAGTATTTT
>TRBV7-9|TRBJ1-2|NA|NA
CASSQDLRGYTF
TGTGCCAGCAGCCAGGACCTTCGCGGCTACACCTTC
>TRBV5-1|TRBJ2-7|NA|NA
CASSLAGQDYEQYF
TGCGCCAGCAGCTTGGCCGGGCAGGACTACGAGCAGTACTTC
>TRBV7-2|TRBJ1-2|NA|NA
CASSFTHGYTF
TGTGCCAGCAGCTTTACACATGGCTACACCTTC
>TRBV12-3/TRBV12-4|TRBJ1-5|NA|NA
CASSFLEQPQHF
TGTGCCAGCAGTTTCCTGGAACAGCCCCAGCATTTT
>TRBV19|TRBJ1-1|NA|few
CASSIGRRYEAFF
TGTGCCAGTAGTATAGGTAGGCGATATGAAGCTTTCTTT
>TRBV5-1|TRBJ2-5|NA|few
CASSLAIEIQETQYF
TGCGCCAGCAGCTTGGCTATTGAGATCCAAGAGACCCAGTACTTC
>TRBV20-1|TRBJ1-5|NA|NA
CSALKAGASNQPQHF
TGCAGTGCTTTGAAAGCGGGGGCTAGCAATCAGCCCCAGCATTTT
>TRBV20-1|TRBJ2-1|NA|NA
CSAPGLYNEQFF
TGCAGTGCCCCGGGACTTTACAATGAGCAGTTCTTC
>TRBV28|TRBJ2-3|NA|NA
CASSKSGSTDTQYF
TGTGCCAGCAGCAAGAGCGGGAGCACAGATACGCAGTATTTT
>TRBV18|TRBJ1-2|NA|NA
CASSRDGDGYTF
TGTGCCAGCTCACGTGACGGAGATGGCTACACCTTC
>TRBV20-1|TRBJ2-1|TRBD2|NA
CSALAVRSYNEQFF
TGCAGTGCTCTAGCGGTCCGCTCCTACAATGAGCAGTTCTTC
>TRBV5-4|TRBJ2-2|TRBD2|NA
CASSLAGASGTGELFF
TGTGCCAGCAGCTTGGCCGGGGCTAGCGGGACCGGGGAGCTGTTTTTT
>TRBV12-3/TRBV12-4|TRBJ2-1|TRBD2|NA
CASSRGLASNEQFF
TGTGCCAGCAGTAGGGGACTAGCGAGTAATGAGCAGTTCTTC
>TRBV4-1|TRBJ2-3|TRBD2|NA
CASSRDSGRPRSF
TGCGCCAGCAGCCGTGATAGCGGGAGGCCCCGGTCTTTT
>TRBV21-1|TRBJ2-5|NA|NA
CASNPDRGRETQYF
TGTGCCAGCAACCCGGACAGGGGTAGGGAGACCCAGTACTTC
>TRBV4-2|TRBJ2-7|NA|NA
CASSQTGGGPSYEQYF
TGTGCCAGCAGCCAAACAGGAGGGGGGCCCTCCTACGAGCAGTACTTC
>TRBV9|TRBJ2-7|NA|few
CASSGGTARSYEQYF
TGTGCCAGCAGCGGGGGAACAGCTCGCTCCTACGAGCAGTACTTC
>TRBV3-1|TRBJ1-5|NA|NA
CASSQAGGHNQPQHF
TGTGCCAGCAGCCAAGCGGGGGGCCACAATCAGCCCCAGCATTTT
>TRBV28|TRBJ2-7|TRBD2|NA
CASSSGQTSGGLRLYF
TGTGCCAGCAGTTCTGGCCAGACTAGCGGGGGCCTGAGGCTGTACTTC
>TRBV6-5|TRBJ2-4|TRBD1|NA
CASSRRQGVAKNIQYF
TGTGCCAGCAGTAGACGACAGGGGGTGGCCAAAAACATTCAGTACTTC
>TRBV7-2|TRBJ2-7|NA|NA
CASSLEAGEQYF
TGTGCCAGCAGCTTAGAGGCGGGTGAGCAGTACTTC
>TRBV29-1|TRBJ1-1|TRBD1|NA
CSVTLRGQMNTEAFF
TGCAGCGTCACACTACGGGGACAGATGAACACTGAAGCTTTCTTT
>TRBV24-1|TRBJ2-1|TRBD2|few
CATSEHLADEQFF
TGTGCCACCAGTGAACACCTAGCGGATGAGCAGTTCTTC
>TRBV25-1|TRBJ2-1|NA|NA
CASSTENEQFF
TGTGCCAGCAGTACAGAGAATGAGCAGTTCTTC
>TRBV4-3|TRBJ1-1|TRBD1|few
CASSASTGGAEAFF
TGCGCCAGCAGCGCTTCGACAGGGGGTGCTGAAGCTTTCTTT
>TRBV2|TRBJ2-2|TRBD1|once
CASSGSRQGSGELFF
TGTGCCAGCAGTGGAAGTCGACAGGGGAGCGGGGAGCTGTTTTTT
>TRBV5-1|TRBJ1-1|NA|few
CASGEPPGTEAFF
TGCGCCAGCGGGGAGCCCCCGGGGACTGAAGCTTTCTTT
>TRBV5-1|TRBJ1-5|NA|NA
CASSLGYGAAQHF
TGCGCCAGCAGCTTGGGGTACGGAGCGGCCCAGCATTTT
>TRBV7-3|TRBJ2-3|NA|NA
CASSQTGFGRTDTQYF
TGTGCCAGCAGCCAAACAGGGTTTGGTCGTACAGATACGCAGTATTTT
>TRBV7-6|TRBJ2-5|TRBD2|few
CASSPRTSGGGETQYF
TGTGCCAGCAGCCCCCGGACTAGCGGAGGCGGGGAGACCCAGTACTTC
>TRBV4-2|TRBJ1-3|NA|NA
CASRAAQGPGNTIYF
TGTGCCAGCAGGGCAGCCCAGGGGCCCGGAAACACCATATATTTT
>TRBV4-2|TRBJ2-3|NA|NA
CASSQGGLDTQYF
TGTGCCAGCAGCCAAGGCGGGCTAGATACGCAGTATTTT
>TRBV6-2/TRBV6-3|TRBJ2-3|TRBD2|NA
CASSLTGGPRDTQYF
TGTGCCAGCAGTTTGACGGGAGGGCCAAGAGATACGCAGTATTTT
>TRBV6-2/TRBV6-3|TRBJ2-4|NA|NA
CASSYKLIPRTENIQYF
TGTGCCAGCAGTTATAAGCTGATCCCCCGGACGGAAAACATTCAGTACTTC
>TRBV29-1|TRBJ2-1|NA|few
CSVKGGQAYNEQFF
TGCAGCGTTAAAGGAGGTCAGGCCTACAATGAGCAGTTCTTC
>TRBV5-6|TRBJ1-6|TRBD1|NA
CASSQQGRTNSPLHF
TGTGCCAGCAGCCAACAGGGGCGGACGAATTCACCCCTCCACTTT